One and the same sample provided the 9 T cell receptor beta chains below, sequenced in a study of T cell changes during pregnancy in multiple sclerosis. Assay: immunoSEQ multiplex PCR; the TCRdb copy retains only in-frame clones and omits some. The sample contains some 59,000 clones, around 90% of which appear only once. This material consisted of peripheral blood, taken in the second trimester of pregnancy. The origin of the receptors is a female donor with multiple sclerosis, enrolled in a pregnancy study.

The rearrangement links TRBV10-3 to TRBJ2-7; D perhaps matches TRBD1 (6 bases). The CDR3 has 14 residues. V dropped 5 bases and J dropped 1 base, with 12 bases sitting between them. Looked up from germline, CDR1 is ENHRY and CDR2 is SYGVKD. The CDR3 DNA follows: TGTGCCATCAGTTCGGGACAACTATCCTACGAGCAGTACTTC. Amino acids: CAISSGQLSYEQYF.

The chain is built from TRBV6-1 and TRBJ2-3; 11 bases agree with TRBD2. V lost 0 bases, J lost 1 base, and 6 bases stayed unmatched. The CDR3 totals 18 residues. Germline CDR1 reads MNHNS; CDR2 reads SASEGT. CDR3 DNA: TGTGCCAGCAGTGAAGCACCCTGGACTAGCGGGCGCACAGATACGCAGTATTTT. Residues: CASSEAPWTSGRTDTQYF.

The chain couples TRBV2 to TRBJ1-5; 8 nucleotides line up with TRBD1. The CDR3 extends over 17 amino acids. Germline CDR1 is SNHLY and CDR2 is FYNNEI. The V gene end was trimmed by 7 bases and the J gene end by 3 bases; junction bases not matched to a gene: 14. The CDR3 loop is CASTVEGTGPYNQPQHF. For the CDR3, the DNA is TGTGCCAGCACGGTAGAAGGGACAGGACCTTACAATCAGCCCCAGCATTTT.

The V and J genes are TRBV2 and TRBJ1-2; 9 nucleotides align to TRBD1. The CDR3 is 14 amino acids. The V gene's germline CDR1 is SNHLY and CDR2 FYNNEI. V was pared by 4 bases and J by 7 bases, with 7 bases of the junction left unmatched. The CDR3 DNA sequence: TGTGCCAGCAGTGTAAGGGGACAGGGAGGTGGCTACACCTTC. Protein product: CASSVRGQGGGYTF.

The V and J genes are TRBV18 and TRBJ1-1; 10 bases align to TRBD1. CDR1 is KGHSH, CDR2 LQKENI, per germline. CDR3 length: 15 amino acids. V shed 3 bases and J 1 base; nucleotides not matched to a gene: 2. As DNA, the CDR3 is TGTGCCAGCTCACCGACAGGGGGCAGGAACACTGAAGCTTTCTTT. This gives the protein CASSPTGGRNTEAFF.

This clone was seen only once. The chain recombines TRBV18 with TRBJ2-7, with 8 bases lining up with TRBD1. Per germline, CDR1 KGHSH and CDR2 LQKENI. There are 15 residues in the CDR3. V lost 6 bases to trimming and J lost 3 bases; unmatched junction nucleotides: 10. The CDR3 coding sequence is TGTGCCAGCTCTCCAATCACAGGGGGTCTCTACGAGCAGTACTTC. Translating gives CASSPITGGLYEQYF.

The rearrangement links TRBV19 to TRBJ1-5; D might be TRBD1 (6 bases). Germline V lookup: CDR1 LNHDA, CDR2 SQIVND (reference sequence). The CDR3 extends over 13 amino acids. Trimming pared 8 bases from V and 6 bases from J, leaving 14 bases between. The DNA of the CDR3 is TGTGCCAGTGATGACAGGTTCGGTCAGCCCCAGCATTTT. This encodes CASDDRFGQPQHF. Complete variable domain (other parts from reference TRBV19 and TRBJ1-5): DGGITQSPKYLFRKEGQNVTLSCEQNLNHDAMYWYRQDPGQGLRLIYYSQIVNDFQKGDIAEGYSVSREKKESFPLTVTSAQKNPTAFYLCASDDRFGQPQHFGDGTRLSIL.

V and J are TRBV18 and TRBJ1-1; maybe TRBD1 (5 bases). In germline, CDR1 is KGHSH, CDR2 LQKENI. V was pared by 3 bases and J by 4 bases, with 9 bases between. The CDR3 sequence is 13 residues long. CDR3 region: CASSPRQGTEAFF. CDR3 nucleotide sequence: TGTGCCAGCTCACCGAGGCAGGGCACTGAAGCTTTCTTT.

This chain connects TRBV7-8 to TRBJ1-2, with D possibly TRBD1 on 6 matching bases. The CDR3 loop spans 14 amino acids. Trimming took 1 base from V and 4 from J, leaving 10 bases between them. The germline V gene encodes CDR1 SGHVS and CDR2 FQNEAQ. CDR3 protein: CASSLGGLGYGYTF. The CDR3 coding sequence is TGTGCCAGCAGCTTAGGGGGGCTGGGCTATGGCTACACCTTC.